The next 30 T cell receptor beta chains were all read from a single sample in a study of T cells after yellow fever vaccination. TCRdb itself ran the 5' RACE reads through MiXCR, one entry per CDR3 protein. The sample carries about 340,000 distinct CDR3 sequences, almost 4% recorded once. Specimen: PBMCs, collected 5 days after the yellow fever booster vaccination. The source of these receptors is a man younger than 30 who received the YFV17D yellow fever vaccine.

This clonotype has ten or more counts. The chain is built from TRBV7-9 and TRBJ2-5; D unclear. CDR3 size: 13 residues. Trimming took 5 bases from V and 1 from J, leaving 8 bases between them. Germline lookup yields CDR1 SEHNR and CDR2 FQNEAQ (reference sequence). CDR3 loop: CASSRPVQETQYF. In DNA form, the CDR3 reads TGTGCCAGCAGCCGACCGGTCCAAGAGACCCAGTACTTC. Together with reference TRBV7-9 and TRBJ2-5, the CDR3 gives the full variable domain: DTGVSQNPRHKITKRGQNVTFRCDPISEHNRLYWYRQTLGQGPEFLTYFQNEAQLEKSRLLSDRFSAERPKGSFSTLEIQRTEQGDSAMYLCASSRPVQETQYFGPGTRLLVL.

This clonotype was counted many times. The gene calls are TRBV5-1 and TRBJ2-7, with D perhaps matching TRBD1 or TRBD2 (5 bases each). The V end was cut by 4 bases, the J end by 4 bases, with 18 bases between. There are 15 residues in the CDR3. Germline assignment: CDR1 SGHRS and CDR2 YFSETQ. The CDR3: CASSRTGTERYEQYF. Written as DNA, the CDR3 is TGCGCCAGCAGCCGCACTGGGACGGAGAGGTACGAGCAGTACTTC.

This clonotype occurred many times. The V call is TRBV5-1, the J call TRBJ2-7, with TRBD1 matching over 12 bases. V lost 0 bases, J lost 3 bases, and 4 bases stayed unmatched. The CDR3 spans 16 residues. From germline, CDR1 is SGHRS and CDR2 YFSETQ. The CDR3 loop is CASSLAGTGGLYEQYF. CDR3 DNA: TGCGCCAGCAGCTTGGCCGGGACAGGGGGCCTCTACGAGCAGTACTTC.

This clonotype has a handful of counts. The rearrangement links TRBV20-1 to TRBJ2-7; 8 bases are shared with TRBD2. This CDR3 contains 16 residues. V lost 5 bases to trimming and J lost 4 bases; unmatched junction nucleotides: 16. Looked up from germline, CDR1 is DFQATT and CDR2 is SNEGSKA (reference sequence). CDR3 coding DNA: TGCAGTGCTGGCCCGTTGGGACTAGGGGAGGGATACGAGCAGTACGTC. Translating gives CSAGPLGLGEGYEQYV.

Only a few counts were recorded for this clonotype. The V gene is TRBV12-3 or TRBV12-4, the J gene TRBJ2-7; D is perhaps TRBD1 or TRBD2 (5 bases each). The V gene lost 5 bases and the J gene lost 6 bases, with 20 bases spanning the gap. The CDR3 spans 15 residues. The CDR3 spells CASSLSRRGLFEQYF. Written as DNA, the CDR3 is TGTGCCAGCAGTCTATCACGCCGGGGCCTTTTCGAGCAGTACTTC.

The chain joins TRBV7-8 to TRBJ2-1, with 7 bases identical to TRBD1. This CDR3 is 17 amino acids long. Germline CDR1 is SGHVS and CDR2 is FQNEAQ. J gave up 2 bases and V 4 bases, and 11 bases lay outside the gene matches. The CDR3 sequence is CASSSGQVLNAYNEQFF. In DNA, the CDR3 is TGTGCCAGCAGCTCAGGACAGGTCCTCAACGCCTACAATGAGCAGTTCTTC. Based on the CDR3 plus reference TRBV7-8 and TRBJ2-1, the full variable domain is GAGVSQSPRYKVAKRGQDVALRCDPISGHVSLFWYQQALGQGPEFLTYFQNEAQLDKSGLPSDRFFAERPEGSVSTLKIQRTQQEDSAVYLCASSSGQVLNAYNEQFFGPGTRLTVL.

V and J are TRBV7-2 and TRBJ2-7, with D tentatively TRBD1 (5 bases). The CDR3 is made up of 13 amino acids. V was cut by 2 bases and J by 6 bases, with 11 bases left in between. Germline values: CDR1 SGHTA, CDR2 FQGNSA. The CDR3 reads CASSLQGFAEQYV. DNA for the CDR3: TGTGCCAGCAGCTTACAGGGTTTTGCCGAGCAGTACGTC.

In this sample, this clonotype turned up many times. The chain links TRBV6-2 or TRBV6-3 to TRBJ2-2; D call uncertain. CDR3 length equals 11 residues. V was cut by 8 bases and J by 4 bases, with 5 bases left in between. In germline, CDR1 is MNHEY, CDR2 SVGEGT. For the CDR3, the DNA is TGTGCCAGCCGGGTCACCGGGGAGCTGTTTTTT. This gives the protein CASRVTGELFF.

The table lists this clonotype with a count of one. This CDR3 reads CASSLGSQGQGGYTF. DNA of the CDR3: TGTGCCAGCAGCTTAGGGAGTCAGGGACAAGGGGGCTACACCTTC. The chain is built from TRBV7-2 and TRBJ1-2; TRBD1 might be the D (6 bases). Trimming stripped 1 base from V and 8 bases from J, with 17 bases between. Germline CDR1 SGHTA, CDR2 FQGNSA. The CDR3 sequence is 15 residues long.

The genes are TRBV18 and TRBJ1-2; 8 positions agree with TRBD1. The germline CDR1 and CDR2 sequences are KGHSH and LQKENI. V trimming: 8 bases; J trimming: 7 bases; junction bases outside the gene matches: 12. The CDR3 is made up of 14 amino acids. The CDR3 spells CASIDTNRGFGYTF. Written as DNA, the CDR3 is TGTGCCAGCATCGACACCAACAGGGGGTTTGGCTACACCTTC.

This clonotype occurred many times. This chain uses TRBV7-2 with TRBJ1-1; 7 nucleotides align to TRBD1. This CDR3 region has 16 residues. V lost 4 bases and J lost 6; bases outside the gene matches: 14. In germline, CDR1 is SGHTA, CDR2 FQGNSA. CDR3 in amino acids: CASSSPPPTDRSEAFF. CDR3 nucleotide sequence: TGTGCCAGCAGCTCCCCTCCCCCAACGGACAGGTCTGAAGCTTTCTTT.

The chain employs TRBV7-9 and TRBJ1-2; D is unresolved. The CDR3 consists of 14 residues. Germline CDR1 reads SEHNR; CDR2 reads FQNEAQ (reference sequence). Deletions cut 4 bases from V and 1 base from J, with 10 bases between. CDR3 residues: CASSSVPNNYGYTF. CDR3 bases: TGTGCCAGCAGCTCTGTACCAAATAACTATGGCTACACCTTC.

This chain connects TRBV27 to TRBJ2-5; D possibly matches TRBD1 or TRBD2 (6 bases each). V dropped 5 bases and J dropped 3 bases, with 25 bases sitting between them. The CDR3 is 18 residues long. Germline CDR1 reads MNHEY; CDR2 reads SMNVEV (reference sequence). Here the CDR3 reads CASSLRGRNGRREETQYF. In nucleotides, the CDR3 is TGTGCCAGCAGTCTCCGGGGGCGGAATGGACGACGGGAAGAGACCCAGTACTTC.

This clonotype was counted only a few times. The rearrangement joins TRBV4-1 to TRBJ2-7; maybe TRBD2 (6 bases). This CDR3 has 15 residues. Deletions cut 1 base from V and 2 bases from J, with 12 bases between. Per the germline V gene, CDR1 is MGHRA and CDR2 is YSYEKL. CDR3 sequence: CASSQADGGTYEQYF. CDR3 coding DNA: TGCGCCAGCAGCCAAGCAGACGGAGGGACCTACGAGCAGTACTTC.

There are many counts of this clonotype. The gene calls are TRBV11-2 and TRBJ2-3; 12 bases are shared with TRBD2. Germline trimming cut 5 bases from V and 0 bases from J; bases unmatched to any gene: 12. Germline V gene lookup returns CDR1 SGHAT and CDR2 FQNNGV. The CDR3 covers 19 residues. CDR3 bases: TGTGCCAGCAGCCGAACCCAACTAGCGGGGGGCGGGAGCACAGATACGCAGTATTTT. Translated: CASSRTQLAGGGSTDTQYF.

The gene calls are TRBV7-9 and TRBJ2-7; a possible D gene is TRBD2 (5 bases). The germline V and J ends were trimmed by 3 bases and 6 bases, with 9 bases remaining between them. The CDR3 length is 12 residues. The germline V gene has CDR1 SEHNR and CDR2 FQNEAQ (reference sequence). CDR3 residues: CASSFGEREQYV. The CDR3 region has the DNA TGTGCCAGCAGCTTTGGGGAGCGCGAGCAGTACGTC.

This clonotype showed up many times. In DNA form, the CDR3 reads TGTGCCAGCAGCTTTCGGAGCGGGAGTGATGAGCAGTTCTTC. This encodes CASSFRSGSDEQFF. The V and J genes are TRBV7-2 and TRBJ2-1; the match to TRBD2 covers 8 bases. V gave up 3 bases and J gave up 8 bases; unmatched junction bases: 6. CDR3 length equals 14 residues. Germline CDR1 and CDR2: SGHTA and FQGNSA.

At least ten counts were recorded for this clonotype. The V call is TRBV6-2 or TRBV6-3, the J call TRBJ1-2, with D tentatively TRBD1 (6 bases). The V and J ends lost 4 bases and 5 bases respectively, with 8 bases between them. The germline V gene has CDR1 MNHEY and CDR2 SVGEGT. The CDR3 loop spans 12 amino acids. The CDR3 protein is CASSWGAYGYTF. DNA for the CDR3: TGTGCCAGCAGTTGGGGGGCATATGGCTACACCTTC.

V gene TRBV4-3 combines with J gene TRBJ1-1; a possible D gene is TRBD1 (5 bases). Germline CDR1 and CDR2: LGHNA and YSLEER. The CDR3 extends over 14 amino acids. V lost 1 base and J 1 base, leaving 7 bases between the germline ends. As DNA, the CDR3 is TGCGCCAGCAGCCAAGCGGGACGGAACACTGAAGCTTTCTTT. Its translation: CASSQAGRNTEAFF.

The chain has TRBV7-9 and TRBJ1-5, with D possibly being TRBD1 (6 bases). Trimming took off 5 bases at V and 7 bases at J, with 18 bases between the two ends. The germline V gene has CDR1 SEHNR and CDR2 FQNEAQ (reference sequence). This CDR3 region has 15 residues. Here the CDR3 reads CASSLFTGIDQPQHF. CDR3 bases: TGTGCCAGCAGCCTATTTACAGGGATTGACCAGCCCCAGCATTTT.

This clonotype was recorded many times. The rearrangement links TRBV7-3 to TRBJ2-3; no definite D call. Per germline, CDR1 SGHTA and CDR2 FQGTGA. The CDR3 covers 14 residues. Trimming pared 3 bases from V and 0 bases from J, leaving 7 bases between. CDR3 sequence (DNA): TGTGCCAGCAGCTTCGGGCTTAGCACAGATACGCAGTATTTT. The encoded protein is CASSFGLSTDTQYF.

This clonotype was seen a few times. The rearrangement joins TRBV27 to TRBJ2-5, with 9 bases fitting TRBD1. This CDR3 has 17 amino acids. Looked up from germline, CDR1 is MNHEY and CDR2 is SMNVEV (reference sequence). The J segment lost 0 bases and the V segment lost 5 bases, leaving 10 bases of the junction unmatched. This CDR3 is CASSTRGDRAYQETQYF. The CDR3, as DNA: TGTGCCAGCAGTACCCGGGGGGACAGGGCGTACCAAGAGACCCAGTACTTC.

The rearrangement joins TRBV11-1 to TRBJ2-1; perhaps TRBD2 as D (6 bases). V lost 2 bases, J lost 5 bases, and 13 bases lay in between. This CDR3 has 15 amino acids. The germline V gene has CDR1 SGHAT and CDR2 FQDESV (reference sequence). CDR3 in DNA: TGTGCCAGCAGCTTACCCCCAGGAGGGCACAATGAGCAGTTCTTC. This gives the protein CASSLPPGGHNEQFF.

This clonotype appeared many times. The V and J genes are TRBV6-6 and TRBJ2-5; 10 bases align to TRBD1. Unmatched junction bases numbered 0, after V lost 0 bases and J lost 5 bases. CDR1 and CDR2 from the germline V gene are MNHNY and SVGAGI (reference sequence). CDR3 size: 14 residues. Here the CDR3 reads CASSYSGQGETQYF. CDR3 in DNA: TGTGCCAGCAGTTACTCGGGACAGGGGGAGACCCAGTACTTC.

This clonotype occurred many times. The CDR3 protein is CASSGTGEETQYF. CDR3 sequence (DNA): TGTGCCAGTTCCGGGACAGGGGAAGAGACCCAGTACTTC. The chain uses TRBV2 and TRBJ2-5; 10 bases are shared with TRBD1. The length of the CDR3 is 13 residues. With 9 bases clipped from V and 3 bases from J, the junction kept 4 bases outside the gene matches. CDR1 is SNHLY and CDR2 is FYNNEI in the germline V gene.

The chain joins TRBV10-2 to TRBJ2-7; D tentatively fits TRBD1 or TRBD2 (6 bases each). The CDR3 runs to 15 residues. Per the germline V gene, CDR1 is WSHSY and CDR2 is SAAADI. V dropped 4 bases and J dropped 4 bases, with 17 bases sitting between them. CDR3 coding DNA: TGCGCCAGCAGTGGGGAGTGGGGGGCGGAGTACGAGCAGTACTTC. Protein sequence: CASSGEWGAEYEQYF.

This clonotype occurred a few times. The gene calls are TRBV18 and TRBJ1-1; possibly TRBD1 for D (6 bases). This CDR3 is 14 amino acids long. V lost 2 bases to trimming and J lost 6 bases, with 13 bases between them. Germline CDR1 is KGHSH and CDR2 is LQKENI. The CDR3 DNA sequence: TGTGCCAGCTCACCATTGGGCAGGGGCGCTGAAGCTTTCTTT. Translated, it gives CASSPLGRGAEAFF.

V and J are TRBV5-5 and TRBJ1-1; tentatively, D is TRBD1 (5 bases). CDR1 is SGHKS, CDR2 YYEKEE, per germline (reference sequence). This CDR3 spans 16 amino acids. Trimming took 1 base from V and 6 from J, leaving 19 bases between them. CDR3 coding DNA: TGTGCCAGCAGCTTGTCTATAGGGGACCGACGGTCTGAAGCTTTCTTT. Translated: CASSLSIGDRRSEAFF. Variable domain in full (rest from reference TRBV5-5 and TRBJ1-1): DAGVTQSPTHLIKTRGQQVTLRCSPISGHKSVSWYQQVLGQGPQFIFQYYEKEERGRGNFPDRFSARQFPNYSSELNVNALLLGDSALYLCASSLSIGDRRSEAFFGQGTRLTVV.

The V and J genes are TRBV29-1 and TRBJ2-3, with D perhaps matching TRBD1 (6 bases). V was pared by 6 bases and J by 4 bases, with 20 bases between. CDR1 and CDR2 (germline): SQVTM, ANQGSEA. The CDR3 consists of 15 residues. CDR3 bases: TGCAGCGTGAAAAGACAGGCGTTGCAAGCAGATACGCAGTATTTT. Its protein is CSVKRQALQADTQYF.

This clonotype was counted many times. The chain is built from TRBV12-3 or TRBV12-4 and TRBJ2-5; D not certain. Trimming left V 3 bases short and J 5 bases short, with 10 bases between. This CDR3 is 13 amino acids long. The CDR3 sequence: CASSFLQRETQYF. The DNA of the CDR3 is TGTGCCAGCAGTTTCTTACAGAGGGAGACCCAGTACTTC.